Listed here are 11 T cell receptor beta chains from one sample, sequenced in a study of cytomegalovirus exposure and HLA in healthy donors. Both 60 Vbeta primers and 13 Jbeta primers went into the PCR. The data were produced by immunoSEQ multiplex PCR, yet TCRdb's version contains in-frame clones alone and is incomplete. The data contain 200,000 to 250,000 clones, roughly 80% of them singletons. The sample was PBMCs. These receptors all stem from a middle-aged man in good health and CMV-seronegative.

The rearrangement links TRBV4-2 to TRBJ1-2; no reliable D call. Trimming pared 0 bases from V and 7 bases from J, leaving 9 bases between. The germline CDR1 and CDR2 sequences are LGHNA and YNFKEQ. CDR3 size: 13 residues. CDR3 amino acids: CASSQDGGSGYTF. CDR3 DNA sequence: TGTGCCAGCAGCCAAGATGGAGGGTCTGGCTACACCTTC.

The chain employs TRBV18 and TRBJ1-1; D is perhaps TRBD1 (6 bases). Germline CDR1 is KGHSH and CDR2 is LQKENI. This CDR3 region has 16 residues. Deletions cut 3 bases from V and 2 bases from J, with 16 bases between. The CDR3 coding sequence is TGTGCCAGCTCACCGCTCGAAACACAGGGCAACACTGAAGCTTTCTTT. Its translation: CASSPLETQGNTEAFF.

Here the CDR3 reads CASRGGGSGQPQHF. CDR3 DNA sequence: TGTGCCAGCAGAGGGGGGGGAAGTGGCCAGCCCCAGCATTTT. The chain recombines TRBV28 with TRBJ1-5; D might be TRBD1 (6 bases). Trimming shortened V by 6 bases and J by 7 bases, and 16 bases separated the two germline ends. CDR3 length: 14 residues. Germline V lookup: CDR1 MDHEN, CDR2 SYDVKM.

The chain employs TRBV7-6 and TRBJ1-5; 9 nucleotides align to TRBD1. The trim removed 0 bases at V and 2 bases at J, leaving 11 bases unmatched. The CDR3 is made up of 19 amino acids. The germline V gene has CDR1 SGHVS and CDR2 FNYEAQ. CDR3 nucleotide sequence: TGTGCCAGCAGCTTAGCTCTTGGGACTTGGACAGGGGGCAATCAGCCCCAGCATTTT. This codes for CASSLALGTWTGGNQPQHF.

The rearrangement joins TRBV9 to TRBJ2-2; 8 nucleotides match TRBD2. From germline, CDR1 is SGDLS and CDR2 YYNGEE. CDR3 length equals 15 residues. V dropped 2 bases and J dropped 5; count of bases not matched to a gene: 5. Here the CDR3 DNA reads TGTGCCAGCAGCGTGAGCGGGGGACCTACCGGGGAGCTGTTTTTT. Translated: CASSVSGGPTGELFF.

V and J are TRBV9 and TRBJ1-1; D possibly corresponds to TRBD1 (5 bases). CDR3 length equals 15 residues. V lost 0 bases, J lost 8 bases, and 17 bases lay in between. The germline gives CDR1 SGDLS, CDR2 YYNGEE. The CDR3 protein is CASSVVEGAIPEAFF. The CDR3 DNA reads as TGTGCCAGCAGCGTAGTGGAAGGGGCCATCCCCGAAGCTTTCTTT.

V is TRBV5-6 and J is TRBJ2-2; D may be TRBD1 (5 bases). V was trimmed by 0 bases and J by 4 bases, leaving 10 bases between them. This CDR3 has 15 residues. The V gene's germline CDR1 is SGHDT and CDR2 YYEEEE. The CDR3 DNA follows: TGTGCCAGCAGCTTGGGTGACAGACCCACCGGGGAGCTGTTTTTT. Its translation is CASSLGDRPTGELFF.

The V gene is TRBV7-2, the J gene TRBJ1-6; D is undetermined. Per the germline V gene, CDR1 is SGHTA and CDR2 is FQGNSA. Between the trimmed V and J ends, which lost 4 bases and 9 bases, there was a span of 7 bases. The CDR3 has 12 amino acids. CDR3 bases: TGTGCCAGCAGCTCCTACGGTTCACCCCTCCACTTT. Translated: CASSSYGSPLHF. Together with reference TRBV7-2 and TRBJ1-6, the CDR3 gives the full variable domain: GAGVSQSPSNKVTEKGKDVELRCDPISGHTALYWYRQSLGQGLEFLIYFQGNSAPDKSGLPSDRFSAERTGGSVSTLTIQRTQQEDSAVYLCASSSYGSPLHFGNGTRLTVT.

The rearrangement joins TRBV11-2 to TRBJ2-1; no firm D call. This CDR3 comprises 11 residues. Trimming removed 5 bases from V and 9 bases from J, with 8 bases in between. CDR1 and CDR2 from the germline V gene are SGHAT and FQNNGV. This CDR3 is CASSPSFEQFF. In DNA form, the CDR3 reads TGTGCCAGCAGCCCCTCTTTTGAGCAGTTCTTC. The whole variable domain, remainder taken from reference TRBV11-2 and TRBJ2-1, is EAGVAQSPRYKIIEKRQSVAFWCNPISGHATLYWYQQILGQGPKLLIQFQNNGVVDDSQLPKDRFSAERLKGVDSTLKIQPAKLEDSAVYLCASSPSFEQFFGPGTRLTVL.

Concerning this clone itself: Sequence at one end of the junction differs from germline and may be a read error. V usage is TRBV7-9 and J usage is TRBJ1-1; D perhaps matches TRBD1 (6 bases). Germline loops: CDR1 SEHNR, CDR2 FQNEAQ (reference sequence). This CDR3 comprises 15 residues. The CDR3 loop is CSSSYLRGGGTEAFF. CDR3 in DNA: TGTTCCAGCAGCTATCTGAGGGGGGGCGGCACTGAAGCTTTCTTT.

V and J are TRBV27 and TRBJ2-5; 8 bases fit TRBD1. With V trimmed by 6 bases and J by 1 base, 4 bases remained unmatched. From germline, CDR1 is MNHEY and CDR2 SMNVEV (reference sequence). The CDR3 runs 14 residues. The CDR3 here is CASSQDRGQETQYF. CDR3 DNA: TGTGCCAGCAGCCAAGACAGGGGCCAAGAGACCCAGTACTTC.